The entry that follows covers one T cell receptor (beta chain) sequence. The antigen remains unidentified. These data are taken from a study of cytomegalovirus exposure and HLA in healthy donors. In the PCR, 60 Vbeta and 13 Jbeta primers were used. Profiled with immunoSEQ multiplex PCR; TCRdb holds only in-frame clones, not every one. The table gives just over 80,000 clones; the top ten clones make up around 1.1% of it. The trim removed 6 bases at V and 0 bases at J, leaving 5 bases unmatched. Per the germline V gene, CDR1 is MNHNS and CDR2 is SASEGT. The CDR3 runs to 15 residues. Study conclusions and caveats: One later analysis reportedly identified an Asian-associated ancestry cluster that showed fewer N-insertions than the 666-donor mean. In all likelihood, a cluster of highly shared sequence variants was a sequencing artifact. Researchers catalogued approximately 170 TCR beta chains as cytomegalovirus-associated. An apparent linkage of common viral pathogens to several of the most significant clusters emerged in a later analysis.

The TCR was taken from a woman aged 25 to 39 in good health and CMV-seronegative. This rearrangement joins TRBV6-1 to TRBJ1-5; 7 positions agree with TRBD1. The sample taken for sequencing was PBMCs. The CDR3 reads CASSVTGNSNQPQHF. CDR3 coding DNA: TGTGCCAGCAGCGTGACAGGGAATAGCAATCAGCCCCAGCATTTT.